A selection of T cell receptor beta chains follows, all from one sample in a study of cytomegalovirus exposure and HLA in healthy donors. The assay was immunoSEQ multiplex PCR, and TCRdb's table has in-frame clones only and misses some. This repertoire includes approximately 92,000 clones. The sample comprised PBMCs. Every receptor here comes from a woman aged 25 to 45 in good health and CMV-seronegative. Each CDR3 is given with its conserved first and last residue.

J,V,CDR3
TRBJ1-6,TRBV6-5,CASRGTGTVNSPLHF
TRBJ2-2,TRBV7-6,CASSSRAGLTGELFF
TRBJ2-4,TRBV7-2,CASSLRRGGDIQYF
TRBJ2-7,TRBV4-1,CASSHLQGPYEQYF
TRBJ2-2,TRBV19,CASRWTGLAGELFF
TRBJ1-4,TRBV7-9,CASTRGAGEKLFF
TRBJ2-7,TRBV19,CASSAFRTGDSYEQYF
TRBJ2-5,TRBV7-3,CASSLSSGGPETQYF
TRBJ2-7,TRBV28,CASSPSGRAHDEQYF
TRBJ1-1,TRBV19,CASSIPAVTTEAFF
TRBJ2-1,TRBV5-6,CASSPSRPTKQFF
TRBJ1-2,TRBV30,CAWSKGEGGVNGYTF
TRBJ1-2,TRBV19,CASSPLVGSLYGYTF
TRBJ1-4,TRBV19,CASTLTGGNEKLFF
TRBJ1-5,TRBV5-5,CASSSDRGLGSNQPQHF
TRBJ2-1,TRBV18,CASSPTAHGTSGSGEQFF
TRBJ2-7,TRBV2,CASSGLAGTYEQYF
TRBJ2-7,TRBV11-2,CASSPPRTGSYEQYF
TRBJ1-2,TRBV5-1,CASSLGADANYGYTF
TRBJ1-2,TRBV28,CASSLTSAGRRYYGYTF
TRBJ1-2,TRBV18,CASSPGTGISGYTF
TRBJ1-5,TRBV7-8,CASSFQYSNQPQHF
TRBJ2-5,TRBV5-4,CASSSQTSGSRETQYF
TRBJ2-2,TRBV9,CASSAAGTPTQGELFF
TRBJ2-2,TRBV5-1,CASSLGGGAISTGELFF
TRBJ1-1,TRBV6-4,CASSYPRRPGRMNTEAFF
TRBJ2-1,TRBV7-2,CASSLGLGADPFF
TRBJ1-2,TRBV6-5,CASSFGGDRVGYTF
TRBJ2-3,TRBV25-1,CASSELRDGGDTQYF
TRBJ2-7,TRBV6-6,CASSSLGAYEQYF
TRBJ1-6,TRBV6-1,CASSAQDRDDSPLHF
TRBJ1-1,TRBV20-1,CSASGQGRAFF
TRBJ2-5,TRBV11-2,CASSSWDRVIGETQYF
TRBJ2-7,TRBV21-1,CASSKVGTGCEQYF
TRBJ1-5,TRBV10-3,CAISHRGHQPQHF
TRBJ2-2,TRBV19,CAAGPTNTGELSF
TRBJ2-7,TRBV15,CATSRGPPLLAGAVEQYF
TRBJ2-1,TRBV27,CASSHGRSSDEQFF
TRBJ2-7,TRBV10-3,CAISGTFYEQYF
TRBJ2-5,TRBV7-8,CASSSHGGAGERETQYF
TRBJ2-7,TRBV7-8,CASTPNRLALYEQYF
TRBJ2-1,TRBV5-1,CASSFVAGVDEQFF
TRBJ2-3,TRBV29-1,CSAEGGQTDTQYF
TRBJ1-2,TRBV27,CASSSRTGGTNYGYTF
TRBJ1-1,TRBV5-1,CASRQWTGNTEAFF
TRBJ2-3,TRBV9,CASSPHDRAGGWIDTQYF
TRBJ2-5,TRBV6-5,CASSFQDRGGGETQYF
TRBJ2-2,TRBV29-1,CSVERDRGYGELFF
TRBJ2-4,TRBV13,CASSSQALAKNIQYF
TRBJ2-2,TRBV4-1,CASSQEASGTGELFF
TRBJ2-7,TRBV20-1,CSASVSDEQYF
NA,TRBV9,CASSVGQMTYEQYF
TRBJ2-3,TRBV10-3,CAISDSTSDPSKQYF
TRBJ2-1,TRBV20-1,CSAGRHNEQFF
TRBJ1-5,TRBV28,CASSLSGMGNQPQHF
TRBJ2-5,TRBV5-1,CASSLNFGTSVETQYF
TRBJ2-1,TRBV9,CASSVASSASSYNEQFF
TRBJ2-7,TRBV11-3,CASSLSSGREYEQYF
TRBJ2-2,TRBV11-1,CASSTESGPTGELFF